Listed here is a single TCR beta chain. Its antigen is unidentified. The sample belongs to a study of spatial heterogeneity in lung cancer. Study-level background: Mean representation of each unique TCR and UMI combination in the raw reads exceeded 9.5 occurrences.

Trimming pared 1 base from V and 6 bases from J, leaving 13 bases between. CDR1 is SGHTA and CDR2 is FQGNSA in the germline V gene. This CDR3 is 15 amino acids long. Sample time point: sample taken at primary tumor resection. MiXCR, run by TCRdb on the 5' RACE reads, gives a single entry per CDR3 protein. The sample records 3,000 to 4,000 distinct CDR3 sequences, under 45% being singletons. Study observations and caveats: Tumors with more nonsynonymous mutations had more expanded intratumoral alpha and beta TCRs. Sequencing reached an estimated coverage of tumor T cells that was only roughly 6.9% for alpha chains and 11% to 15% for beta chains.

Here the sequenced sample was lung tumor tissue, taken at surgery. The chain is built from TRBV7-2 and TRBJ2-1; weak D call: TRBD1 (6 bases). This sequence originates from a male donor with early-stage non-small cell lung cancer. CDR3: CASSLGGPPVNEQFF. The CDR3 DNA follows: TGTGCCAGCAGCTTAGGGGGGCCCCCAGTCAATGAGCAGTTCTTC.